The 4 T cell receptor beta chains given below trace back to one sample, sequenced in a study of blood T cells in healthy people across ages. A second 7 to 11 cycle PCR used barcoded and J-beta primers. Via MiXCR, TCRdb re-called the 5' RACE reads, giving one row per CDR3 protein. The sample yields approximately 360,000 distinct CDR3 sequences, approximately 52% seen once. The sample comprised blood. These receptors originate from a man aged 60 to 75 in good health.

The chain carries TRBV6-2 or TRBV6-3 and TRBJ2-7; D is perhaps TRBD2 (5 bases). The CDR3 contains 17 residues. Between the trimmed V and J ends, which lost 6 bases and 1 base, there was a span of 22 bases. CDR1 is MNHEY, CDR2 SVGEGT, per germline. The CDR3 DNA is TGTGCCAGCAGCCCCTCTGGAAAAGGAGGAGCGTCCTACGAGCAGTACTTC. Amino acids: CASSPSGKGGASYEQYF.

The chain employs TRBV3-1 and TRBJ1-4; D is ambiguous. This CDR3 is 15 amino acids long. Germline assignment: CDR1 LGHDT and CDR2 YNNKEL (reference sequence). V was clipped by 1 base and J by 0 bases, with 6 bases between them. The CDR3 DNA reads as TGTGCCAGCAGCCAAGCAATAGCAACTAATGAAAAACTGTTTTTT. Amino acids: CASSQAIATNEKLFF.

Here the CDR3 reads CATVDRSTSGANVLTF. In DNA, the CDR3 is TGTGCCACTGTGGACAGATCCACCTCTGGGGCCAACGTCCTGACTTTC. The chain has TRBV28 and TRBJ2-6; the D gene is possibly TRBD1 (6 bases). Per the germline V gene, CDR1 is MDHEN and CDR2 is SYDVKM. The CDR3 is made up of 16 amino acids. Trimming removed 10 bases from V and 0 bases from J, with 16 bases in between.

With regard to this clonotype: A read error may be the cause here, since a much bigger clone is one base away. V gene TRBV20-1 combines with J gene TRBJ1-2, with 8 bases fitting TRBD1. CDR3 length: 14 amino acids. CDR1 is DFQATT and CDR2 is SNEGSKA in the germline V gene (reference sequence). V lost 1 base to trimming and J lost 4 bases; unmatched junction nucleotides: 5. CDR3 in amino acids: CSARGNTGGYGYTF. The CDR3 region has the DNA TGCAGTGCTAGAGGTAATACAGGGGGCTATGGCTACACCTTC.